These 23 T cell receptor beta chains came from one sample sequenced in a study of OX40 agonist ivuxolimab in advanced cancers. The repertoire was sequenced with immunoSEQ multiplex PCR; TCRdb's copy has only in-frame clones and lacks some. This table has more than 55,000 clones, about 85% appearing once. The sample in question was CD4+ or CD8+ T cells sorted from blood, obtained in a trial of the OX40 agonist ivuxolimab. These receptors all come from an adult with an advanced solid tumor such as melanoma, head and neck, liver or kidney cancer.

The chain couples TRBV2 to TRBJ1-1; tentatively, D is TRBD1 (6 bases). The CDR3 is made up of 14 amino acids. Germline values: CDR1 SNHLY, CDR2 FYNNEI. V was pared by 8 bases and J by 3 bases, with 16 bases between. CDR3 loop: CASGSRQADTEAFF. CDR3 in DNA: TGTGCCAGCGGCTCAAGACAGGCGGACACTGAAGCTTTCTTT.

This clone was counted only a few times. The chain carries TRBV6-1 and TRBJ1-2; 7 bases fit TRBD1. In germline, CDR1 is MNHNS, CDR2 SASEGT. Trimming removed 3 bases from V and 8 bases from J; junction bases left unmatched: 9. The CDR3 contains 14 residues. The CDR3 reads CASSDGQEIGGYTF. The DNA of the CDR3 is TGTGCCAGCAGTGACGGACAGGAGATCGGAGGCTACACCTTC.

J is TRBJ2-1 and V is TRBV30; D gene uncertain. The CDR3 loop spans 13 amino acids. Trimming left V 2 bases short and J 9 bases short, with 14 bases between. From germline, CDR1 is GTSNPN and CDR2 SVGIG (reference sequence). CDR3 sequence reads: CAWSPTLNGEQFF. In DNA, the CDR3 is TGTGCCTGGAGTCCAACGCTAAACGGTGAGCAGTTCTTC.

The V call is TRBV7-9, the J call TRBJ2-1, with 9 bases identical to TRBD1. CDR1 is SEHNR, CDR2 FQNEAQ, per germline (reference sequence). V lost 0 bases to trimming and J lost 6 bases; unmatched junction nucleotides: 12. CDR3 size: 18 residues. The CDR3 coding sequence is TGTGCCAGCAGCTTAGCGTTCTTCGGACAGGGGATGGTCAATGAGCAGTTCTTC. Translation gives CASSLAFFGQGMVNEQFF.

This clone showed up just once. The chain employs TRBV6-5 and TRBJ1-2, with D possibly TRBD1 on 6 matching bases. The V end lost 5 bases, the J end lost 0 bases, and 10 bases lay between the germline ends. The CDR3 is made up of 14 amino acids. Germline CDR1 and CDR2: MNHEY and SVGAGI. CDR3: CASSIQGPNYGYTF. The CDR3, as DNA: TGTGCCAGCAGTATACAGGGCCCTAACTATGGCTACACCTTC.

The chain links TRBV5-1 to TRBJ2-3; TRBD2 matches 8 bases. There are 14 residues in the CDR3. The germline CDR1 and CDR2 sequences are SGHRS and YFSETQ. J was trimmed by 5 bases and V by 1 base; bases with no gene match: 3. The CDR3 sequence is CASSLTGGIDTQYF. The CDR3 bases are TGCGCCAGCAGCTTGACGGGGGGGATAGATACGCAGTATTTT.

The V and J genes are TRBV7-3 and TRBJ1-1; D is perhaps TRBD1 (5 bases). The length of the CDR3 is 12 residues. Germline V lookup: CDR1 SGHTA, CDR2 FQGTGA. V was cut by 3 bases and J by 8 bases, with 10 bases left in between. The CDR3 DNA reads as TGTGCCAGCAGCTTTCGGGGCGCAGAAGCTTTCTTT. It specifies CASSFRGAEAFF. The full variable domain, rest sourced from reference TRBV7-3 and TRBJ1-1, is GAGVSQTPSNKVTEKGKYVELRCDPISGHTALYWYRQSLGQGPEFLIYFQGTGAADDSGLPNDRFFAVRPEGSVSTLKIQRTERGDSAVYLCASSFRGAEAFFGQGTRLTVV.

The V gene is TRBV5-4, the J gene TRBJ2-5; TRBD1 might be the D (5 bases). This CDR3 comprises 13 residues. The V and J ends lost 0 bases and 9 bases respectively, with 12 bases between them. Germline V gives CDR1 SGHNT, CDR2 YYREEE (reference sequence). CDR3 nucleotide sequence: TGTGCCAGCAGCTTGGCAATAGAGACAGCCCAGTACTTC. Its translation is CASSLAIETAQYF. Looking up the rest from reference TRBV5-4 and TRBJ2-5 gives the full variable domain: ETGVTQSPTHLIKTRGQQVTLRCSSQSGHNTVSWYQQALGQGPQFIFQYYREEENGRGNFPPRFSGLQFPNYSSELNVNALELDDSALYLCASSLAIETAQYFGPGTRLLVL.

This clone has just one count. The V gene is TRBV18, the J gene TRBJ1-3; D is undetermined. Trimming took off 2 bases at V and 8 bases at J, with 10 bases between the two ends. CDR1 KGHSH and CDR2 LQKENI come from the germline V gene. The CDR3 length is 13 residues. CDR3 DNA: TGTGCCAGCTCACCAGGGAATGCAGACACCATATATTTT. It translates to CASSPGNADTIYF.

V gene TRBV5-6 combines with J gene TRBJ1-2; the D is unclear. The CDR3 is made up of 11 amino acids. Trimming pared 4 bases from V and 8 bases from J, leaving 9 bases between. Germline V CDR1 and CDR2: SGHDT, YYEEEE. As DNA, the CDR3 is TGTGCCAGCAGCCGCAGTGTCGGCTACACCTTC. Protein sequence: CASSRSVGYTF.

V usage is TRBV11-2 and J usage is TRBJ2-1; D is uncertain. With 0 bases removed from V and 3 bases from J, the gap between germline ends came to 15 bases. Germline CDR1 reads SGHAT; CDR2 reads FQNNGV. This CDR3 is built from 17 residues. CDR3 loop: CASSLEGAAGLYNEQFF. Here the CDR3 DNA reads TGTGCCAGCAGCTTAGAAGGAGCAGCCGGTCTCTACAATGAGCAGTTCTTC. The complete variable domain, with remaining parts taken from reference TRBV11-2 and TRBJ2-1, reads EAGVAQSPRYKIIEKRQSVAFWCNPISGHATLYWYQQILGQGPKLLIQFQNNGVVDDSQLPKDRFSAERLKGVDSTLKIQPAKLEDSAVYLCASSLEGAAGLYNEQFFGPGTRLTVL.

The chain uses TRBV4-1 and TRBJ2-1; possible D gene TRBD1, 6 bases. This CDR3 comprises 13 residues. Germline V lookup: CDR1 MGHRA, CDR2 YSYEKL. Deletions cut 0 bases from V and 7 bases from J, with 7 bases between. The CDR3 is CASSQEDRNEQFF. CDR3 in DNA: TGCGCCAGCAGCCAAGAGGACAGAAATGAGCAGTTCTTC.

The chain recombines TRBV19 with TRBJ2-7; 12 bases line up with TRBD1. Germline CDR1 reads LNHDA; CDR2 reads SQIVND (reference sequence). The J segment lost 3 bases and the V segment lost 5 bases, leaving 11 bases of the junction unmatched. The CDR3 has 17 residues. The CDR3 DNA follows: TGTGCCAGTAGTGCTGGGACAGGGGGCTCTACACTCTACGAGCAGTACTTC. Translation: CASSAGTGGSTLYEQYF.

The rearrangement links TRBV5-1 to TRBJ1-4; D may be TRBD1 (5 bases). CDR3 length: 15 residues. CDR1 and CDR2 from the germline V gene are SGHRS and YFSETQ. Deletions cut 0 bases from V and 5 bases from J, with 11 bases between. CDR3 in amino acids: CASSLERQPNEKLFF. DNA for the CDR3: TGCGCCAGCAGCTTGGAACGACAGCCGAATGAAAAACTGTTTTTT.

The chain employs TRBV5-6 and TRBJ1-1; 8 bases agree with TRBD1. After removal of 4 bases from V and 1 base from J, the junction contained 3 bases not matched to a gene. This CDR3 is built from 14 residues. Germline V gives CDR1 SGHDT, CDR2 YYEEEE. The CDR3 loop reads CASSPGTGNTEAFF. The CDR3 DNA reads TGTGCCAGCAGCCCCGGGACAGGGAACACTGAAGCTTTCTTT.

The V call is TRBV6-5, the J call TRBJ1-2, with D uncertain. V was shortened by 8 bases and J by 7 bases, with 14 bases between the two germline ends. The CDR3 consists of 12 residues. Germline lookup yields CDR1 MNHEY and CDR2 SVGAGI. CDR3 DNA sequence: TGTGCCAGCTCCGACGGGAAGGGTGGCTACACCTTC. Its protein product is CASSDGKGGYTF.

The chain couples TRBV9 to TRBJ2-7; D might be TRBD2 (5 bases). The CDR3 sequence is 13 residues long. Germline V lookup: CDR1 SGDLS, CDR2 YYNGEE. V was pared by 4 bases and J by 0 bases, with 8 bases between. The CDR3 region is CASSTGVSYEQYF. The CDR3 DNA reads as TGTGCCAGCAGCACCGGGGTCTCCTACGAGCAGTACTTC.

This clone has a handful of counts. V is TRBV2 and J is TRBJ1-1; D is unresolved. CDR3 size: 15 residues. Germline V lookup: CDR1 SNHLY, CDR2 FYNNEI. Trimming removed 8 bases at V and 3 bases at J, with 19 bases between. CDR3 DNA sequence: TGTGCCAGCTCCCCAAAAGGCCAGGAGTACACTGAAGCTTTCTTT. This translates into CASSPKGQEYTEAFF.

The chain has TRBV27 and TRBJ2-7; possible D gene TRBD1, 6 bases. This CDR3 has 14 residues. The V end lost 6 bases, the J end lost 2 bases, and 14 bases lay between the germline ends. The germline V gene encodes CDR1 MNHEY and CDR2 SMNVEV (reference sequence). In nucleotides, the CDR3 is TGTGCCAGCAGGCCCTCGGACAGAACCTACGAGCAGTACTTC. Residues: CASRPSDRTYEQYF.

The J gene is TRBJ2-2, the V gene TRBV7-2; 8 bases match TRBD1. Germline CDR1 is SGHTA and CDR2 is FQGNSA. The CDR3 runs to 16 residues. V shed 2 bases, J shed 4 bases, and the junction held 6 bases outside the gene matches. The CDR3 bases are TGTGCCAGCAGCTTACGCACAGGGGGAAGCACCGGGGAGCTGTTTTTT. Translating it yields CASSLRTGGSTGELFF.

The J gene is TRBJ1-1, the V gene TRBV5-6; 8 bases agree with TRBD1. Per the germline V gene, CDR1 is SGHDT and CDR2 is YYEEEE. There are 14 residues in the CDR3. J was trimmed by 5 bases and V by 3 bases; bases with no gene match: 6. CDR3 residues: CASSSTGGGTEAFF. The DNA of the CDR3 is TGTGCCAGCAGCTCTACAGGGGGTGGTACTGAAGCTTTCTTT.

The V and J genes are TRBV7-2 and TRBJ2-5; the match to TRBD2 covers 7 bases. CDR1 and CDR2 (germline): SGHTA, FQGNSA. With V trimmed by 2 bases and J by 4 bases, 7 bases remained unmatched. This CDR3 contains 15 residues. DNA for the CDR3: TGTGCCAGCAGCTTAAACACGGGGGGTCCAGAGACCCAGTACTTC. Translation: CASSLNTGGPETQYF. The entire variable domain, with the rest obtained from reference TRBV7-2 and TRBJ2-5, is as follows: GAGVSQSPSNKVTEKGKDVELRCDPISGHTALYWYRQSLGQGLEFLIYFQGNSAPDKSGLPSDRFSAERTGGSVSTLTIQRTQQEDSAVYLCASSLNTGGPETQYFGPGTRLLVL.

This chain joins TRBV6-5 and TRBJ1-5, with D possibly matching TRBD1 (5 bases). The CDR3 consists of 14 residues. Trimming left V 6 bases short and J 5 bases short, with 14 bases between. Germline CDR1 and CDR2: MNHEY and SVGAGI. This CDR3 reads CASRTRVGDQPQHF. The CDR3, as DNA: TGTGCCAGCAGAACCAGGGTGGGAGATCAGCCCCAGCATTTT.